The 32 T cell receptor beta chains in this list originate from one sample, sequenced in a study of shared clonotypes between healthy human individuals. The assay was immunoSEQ multiplex PCR, and TCRdb's table has in-frame clones only and misses some. This sample yields 2 million to 2.5 million clones, of which approximately 93% are seen a single time; approximately 0.37% belongs to the top ten. The source material was naive CD4+ T cells from PBMCs. Subset specified: CD45RA+ positively selected. The receptors were sampled from a man aged 18 to 29 in good health. Some clones in this sample may be carry-over from other donors' samples.

This sequence joins TRBV7-9 and TRBJ1-2, with 8 bases that match TRBD1. The CDR3 contains 18 residues. V shed 7 bases and J 3 bases; nucleotides not matched to a gene: 19. Germline assignment: CDR1 SEHNR and CDR2 FQNEAQ (reference sequence). CDR3 nucleotide sequence: TGTGCCAGCACCCAAACATGGGGCGACAGGGGCCTGGACTATGGCTACACCTTC. It is translated as CASTQTWGDRGLDYGYTF.

The V gene is TRBV2, the J gene TRBJ2-3, with 9 bases that match TRBD2. The germline gives CDR1 SNHLY, CDR2 FYNNEI. The CDR3 is made up of 17 amino acids. Trimming cost V 6 bases and J 3 bases; bases outside gene matches: 13. CDR3 nucleotides: TGTGCCAGCAGACTTAGCGGGAGTGGGGTGCGAACAGATACGCAGTATTTT. Its protein product is CASRLSGSGVRTDTQYF.

The chain employs TRBV2 and TRBJ2-2; unclear D gene. The CDR3 covers 14 residues. From germline, CDR1 is SNHLY and CDR2 FYNNEI. The V end was cut by 6 bases, the J end by 0 bases, with 8 bases between. CDR3 sequence reads: CASSPRTNTGELFF. CDR3 sequence (DNA): TGTGCCAGCAGCCCGAGAACGAACACCGGGGAGCTGTTTTTT. The complete variable domain, with remaining parts taken from reference TRBV2 and TRBJ2-2, reads EPEVTQTPSHQVTQMGQEVILRCVPISNHLYFYWYRQILGQKVEFLVSFYNNEISEKSEIFDDQFSVERPDGSNFTLKIRSTKLEDSAMYFCASSPRTNTGELFFGEGSRLTVL.

V usage is TRBV6-5 and J usage is TRBJ2-7, with 8 bases identical to TRBD1. This CDR3 contains 15 residues. Trimming took 1 base from V and 3 from J; bases not matched to a gene: 5. Germline lookup yields CDR1 MNHEY and CDR2 SVGAGI. CDR3 region: CASSYYPGGSYEQYF. In DNA, the CDR3 is TGTGCCAGCAGTTACTATCCAGGGGGCAGCTACGAGCAGTACTTC.

The V gene is TRBV6-4, the J gene TRBJ2-1; 8 positions match TRBD2. Looked up from germline, CDR1 is MRHNA and CDR2 is SNTAGT. The V and J ends lost 8 bases and 8 bases, in that order; junction bases with no gene match: 14. This CDR3 comprises 15 residues. The CDR3 here is CASSIGLASGYEQFF. In nucleotides, the CDR3 is TGTGCCAGCTCCATCGGACTAGCTTCGGGCTATGAGCAGTTCTTC.

V is TRBV12-1 and J is TRBJ1-2; the table's D call of TRBD1 was not tested on the DNA. TRBV12-1 is described as a pseudogene. This CDR3 has 15 amino acids. This CDR3 is CASSDRDRRDYGYTF. CDR3 DNA sequence: TGTGCCAGCAGCGACCGGGACAGACGGGACTATGGCTACACCTTC.

This clone has only one observation. The V and J genes are TRBV18 and TRBJ1-3; 8 bases match TRBD1. Germline V lookup: CDR1 KGHSH, CDR2 LQKENI. This CDR3 spans 16 amino acids. Unmatched junction bases numbered 7, after V lost 3 bases and J lost 3 bases. CDR3 sequence: CASSPPGQGGGNTIYF. DNA of the CDR3: TGTGCCAGCTCACCTCCAGGACAGGGAGGTGGAAACACCATATATTTT.

This clone was observed a handful of times. The rearrangement uses TRBV6-1 and TRBJ1-1, with D perhaps matching TRBD1 (6 bases). The ends were cut back, 2 bases at V and 11 bases at J, with 18 bases in the middle. The CDR3 runs to 14 residues. Germline V gene lookup returns CDR1 MNHNS and CDR2 SASEGT. CDR3 in DNA: TGTGCCAGCAGTGAACGTGGGGGGCCGATCGGGGCTTTCTTT. Translating it yields CASSERGGPIGAFF.

On this clone: Other DNA sequences in this specimen translate into the identical CDR3. The chain joins TRBV18 to TRBJ1-1, with D unclear. Germline V gives CDR1 KGHSH, CDR2 LQKENI. The germline V and J ends were trimmed by 3 bases and 6 bases, with 5 bases remaining between them. This CDR3 contains 11 residues. CDR3 bases: TGTGCCAGCTCACCTGGACCTGAAGCTTTCTTT. Amino acid sequence: CASSPGPEAFF.

The rearrangement joins TRBV7-2 to TRBJ2-7, with D unresolved. V shed 5 bases and J shed 0 bases, with 14 bases lying between them. CDR3 length equals 15 residues. Per the germline V gene, CDR1 is SGHTA and CDR2 is FQGNSA. As DNA, the CDR3 is TGTGCCAGCAGCCCAGTTTCAACTATCTCCTACGAGCAGTACTTC. Translated: CASSPVSTISYEQYF.

For this clone: Other DNA sequences in this sample translate to the same CDR3. This chain links TRBV7-2 with TRBJ2-1; no definite D call. This CDR3 comprises 15 residues. Germline assignment: CDR1 SGHTA and CDR2 FQGNSA. V was shortened by 0 bases and J by 0 bases, with 6 bases between the two germline ends. The CDR3 nucleotides are TGTGCCAGCAGCTTAGCGGCCAGCTCCTACAATGAGCAGTTCTTC. Its protein product is CASSLAASSYNEQFF. The complete variable domain, with remaining parts taken from reference TRBV7-2 and TRBJ2-1, reads GAGVSQSPSNKVTEKGKDVELRCDPISGHTALYWYRQSLGQGLEFLIYFQGNSAPDKSGLPSDRFSAERTGGSVSTLTIQRTQQEDSAVYLCASSLAASSYNEQFFGPGTRLTVL.

Only one count was recorded for this clone. DNA for the CDR3: TGTGCCAGCAGTGGTCCGGGACATATGAACACTGAAGCTTTCTTT. Translated, it gives CASSGPGHMNTEAFF. The V call is TRBV28, the J call TRBJ1-1; D is perhaps TRBD1 (6 bases). The CDR3 is 15 residues long. Germline lookup yields CDR1 MDHEN and CDR2 SYDVKM. The V end was cut by 5 bases, the J end by 0 bases, with 13 bases between.

To note about this clone: The same CDR3 is also encoded by other DNA sequences in this sample. V and J are TRBV9 and TRBJ1-1, with unresolved D. This CDR3 comprises 13 residues. Trimming took 0 bases from V and 1 from J, leaving 4 bases between them. CDR1 is SGDLS and CDR2 is YYNGEE in the germline V gene. CDR3: CASSVDSNTEAFF. In DNA, the CDR3 is TGTGCCAGCAGCGTAGACTCGAACACTGAAGCTTTCTTT.

This chain joins TRBV5-6 and TRBJ1-5; TRBD1 might be the D (5 bases). Germline CDR1 is SGHDT and CDR2 is YYEEEE. Trimming took 5 bases from V and 7 from J, leaving 22 bases between them. The CDR3 covers 16 residues. The chain's CDR3 is CASRFGPGPNTQPQHF. The CDR3 nucleotides read TGTGCCAGCAGGTTTGGGCCGGGACCTAACACCCAGCCCCAGCATTTT.

The rearrangement links TRBV28 to TRBJ2-6; D may be TRBD2 (6 bases). Trimming stripped 4 bases from V and 0 bases from J, with 22 bases between. Germline V gene sequence: CDR1 MDHEN, CDR2 SYDVKM. This CDR3 comprises 20 residues. DNA of the CDR3: TGTGCCAGCAGTTGGGGGGAAAAGGGGACCGGGCCCTCTGGGGCCAACGTCCTGACTTTC. Protein sequence: CASSWGEKGTGPSGANVLTF.

This clone has only a few counts. This chain joins TRBV19 and TRBJ2-5, with D perhaps TRBD2 (5 bases). The V end was cut by 3 bases, the J end by 8 bases, with 19 bases between. CDR1 LNHDA and CDR2 SQIVND come from the germline V gene (reference sequence). This CDR3 contains 15 residues. CDR3 residues: CASSMVVQPSGTQYF. CDR3 nucleotide sequence: TGTGCCAGTAGTATGGTGGTACAGCCGTCGGGAACCCAGTACTTC.

The CDR3 spells CASSQLPGLAGVEIRNEQFF. CDR3 bases: TGCGCCAGCAGCCAATTACCGGGACTAGCGGGAGTAGAAATACGCAATGAGCAGTTCTTC. V and J are TRBV4-1 and TRBJ2-1, with 14 bases lining up with TRBD2. With 2 bases clipped from V and 6 bases from J, the junction kept 15 bases outside the gene matches. In germline, CDR1 is MGHRA, CDR2 YSYEKL. The CDR3 is made up of 20 amino acids.

Concerning this clone: Within the sample, other DNA sequences also encode this same CDR3. The chain carries TRBV10-1 and TRBJ2-1, with 7 bases fitting TRBD1. Germline V gives CDR1 WNHNN, CDR2 SYGVQD (reference sequence). V shed 8 bases, J shed 4 bases, and the junction held 5 bases outside the gene matches. There are 13 residues in the CDR3. DNA of the CDR3: TGCGCCAGCTCGCCGGGACAGTACAATGAGCAGTTCTTC. Its translation: CASSPGQYNEQFF.

This clone was seen a single time. At the DNA level, this CDR3 is encoded by other sequences in the same sample as well. The chain has TRBV5-1 and TRBJ2-1, with D tentatively TRBD2 (6 bases). Trimming removed 0 bases at V and 2 bases at J, with 12 bases between. CDR3 size: 16 residues. Germline CDR1 SGHRS, CDR2 YFSETQ. DNA for the CDR3: TGCGCCAGCAGCTTGGGTGGCGGGACCACCTACAATGAGCAGTTCTTC. Amino acids: CASSLGGGTTYNEQFF.

This chain connects TRBV5-1 to TRBJ2-2; a weak D match, TRBD1 (5 bases). The length of the CDR3 is 15 residues. From germline, CDR1 is SGHRS and CDR2 YFSETQ. Trimming left V 2 bases short and J 2 bases short, with 10 bases between. This CDR3 reads CASSFVGDNTGELFF. The CDR3 DNA sequence: TGCGCCAGCAGCTTTGTAGGGGATAACACCGGGGAGCTGTTTTTT. The whole variable domain, filled in from reference TRBV5-1 and TRBJ2-2, reads KAGVTQTPRYLIKTRGQQVTLSCSPISGHRSVSWYQQTPGQGLQFLFEYFSETQRNKGNFPGRFSGRQFSNSRSEMNVSTLELGDSALYLCASSFVGDNTGELFFGEGSRLTVL.

This clone was recorded once. The J gene is TRBJ2-2, the V gene TRBV11-2, with 9 nucleotides matching TRBD1. Looked up from germline, CDR1 is SGHAT and CDR2 is FQNNGV. V dropped 6 bases and J dropped 7; count of bases not matched to a gene: 6. This CDR3 has 14 amino acids. The CDR3 protein is CASRPTGGDGELFF. Written as DNA, the CDR3 is TGTGCCAGCAGACCGACAGGGGGGGACGGGGAGCTGTTTTTT.

As DNA, the CDR3 is TGTGCCAGCAGTTTATCAGGGTCTGAAGCTTTCTTT. This sequence encodes CASSLSGSEAFF. The V call is TRBV28, the J call TRBJ1-1; a weak D match, TRBD1 (5 bases). Germline-derived CDR1 and CDR2 are MDHEN and SYDVKM. The CDR3 runs 12 residues. Between the trimmed V and J ends, which lost 1 base and 6 bases, there was a span of 6 bases.

The chain recombines TRBV28 with TRBJ1-1, with TRBD1 identical over 7 bases. The length of the CDR3 is 14 residues. V was pared by 5 bases and J by 9 bases, with 12 bases of the junction left unmatched. CDR1 and CDR2 (germline): MDHEN, SYDVKM. DNA for the CDR3: TGTGCCAGCAGTCTACTCGGGACAGCTCTTAAAGCTTTCTTT. It is translated as CASSLLGTALKAFF.

The chain recombines TRBV2 with TRBJ2-7; 9 positions agree with TRBD2. V trimming: 6 bases; J trimming: 4 bases; junction bases outside the gene matches: 10. This CDR3 spans 15 amino acids. Per the germline V gene, CDR1 is SNHLY and CDR2 is FYNNEI. In nucleotides, the CDR3 is TGTGCCAGCAGCGTCGAGGCTAGCGGGGAGTACGAGCAGTACTTC. It encodes CASSVEASGEYEQYF.

With regard to this clone: A read error may account for a junction end that differs from germline. The chain combines TRBV6-5 with TRBJ2-7; D gene ambiguous. The CDR3 loop spans 16 amino acids. Germline lookup yields CDR1 MNHEY and CDR2 SVGAGI. The CDR3 protein is CASSHSPAHPSYEQYF. The CDR3 DNA is TGTGCCAGCAGTCACTCCCCGGCGCACCCCTCCTACGAGCAGTACTTC.

The chain is built from TRBV28 and TRBJ1-5; D remains ambiguous. V was cut by 7 bases and J by 7 bases, with 11 bases left in between. Germline V lookup: CDR1 MDHEN, CDR2 SYDVKM. The CDR3 spans 12 residues. DNA for the CDR3: TGTGCCAGCATTTCAACCGGACAGCCCCAGCATTTT. It specifies CASISTGQPQHF.

This chain connects TRBV2 to TRBJ2-2; the match to TRBD2 covers 13 bases. Trimming took 8 bases from V and 4 from J; bases not matched to a gene: 10. CDR3 length: 17 amino acids. Germline V gene sequence: CDR1 SNHLY, CDR2 FYNNEI. The DNA of the CDR3 is TGTGCCAGCGGAATCACAGGACTAGCGGGAGCCACCGGGGAGCTGTTTTTT. Its translation is CASGITGLAGATGELFF.

This clone was counted once. It may be a read error: a sequence one base away is much more abundant. The rearrangement uses TRBV7-9 and TRBJ2-3; D gene ambiguous. V dropped 1 base and J dropped 2 bases, with 7 bases sitting between them. The CDR3 totals 14 residues. Per germline, CDR1 SEHNR and CDR2 FQNEAQ (reference sequence). The CDR3, as DNA: TGTGCCAGCAGCTTAGATGGGAACACAGATACGCAGTATTTT. This sequence encodes CASSLDGNTDTQYF.

The chain joins TRBV28 to TRBJ1-4; D might be TRBD1 (5 bases). The CDR3 is 15 amino acids. The ends were cut back, 7 bases at V and 0 bases at J, with 12 bases in the middle. Germline assignment: CDR1 MDHEN and CDR2 SYDVKM. In DNA form, the CDR3 reads TGTGCCAGCAACTCCCAGGGTGCAACTAATGAAAAACTGTTTTTT. Residues: CASNSQGATNEKLFF.

The chain uses TRBV28 and TRBJ2-5; 13 positions agree with TRBD2. The CDR3 runs to 16 residues. The germline CDR1 and CDR2 sequences are MDHEN and SYDVKM. The trim removed 6 bases at V and 5 bases at J, leaving 9 bases unmatched. The CDR3 DNA follows: TGTGCCAGCAGCTACCTCGGACTAGCGGGAGTGGAGACCCAGTACTTC. Residues: CASSYLGLAGVETQYF.

The chain couples TRBV5-1 to TRBJ2-7; D is unresolved. Germline CDR1 SGHRS, CDR2 YFSETQ. With 5 bases removed from V and 0 bases from J, the gap between germline ends came to 6 bases. The CDR3 consists of 12 residues. This CDR3 reads CASRGNSYEQYF. The CDR3 coding sequence is TGCGCCAGCAGGGGGAACTCCTACGAGCAGTACTTC.

This clone was recorded once. The chain joins TRBV7-2 to TRBJ1-5; 7 nucleotides agree with TRBD1. After removal of 1 base from V and 6 bases from J, the junction contained 12 bases not matched to a gene. CDR3 length: 17 amino acids. CDR1 SGHTA and CDR2 FQGNSA come from the germline V gene. The CDR3 is CASSLDRGGAVGQPQHF. CDR3 nucleotide sequence: TGTGCCAGCAGCTTAGACAGGGGAGGTGCGGTTGGTCAGCCCCAGCATTTT. Drawing the rest from reference TRBV7-2 and TRBJ1-5, the complete variable domain is GAGVSQSPSNKVTEKGKDVELRCDPISGHTALYWYRQSLGQGLEFLIYFQGNSAPDKSGLPSDRFSAERTGGSVSTLTIQRTQQEDSAVYLCASSLDRGGAVGQPQHFGDGTRLSIL.